The present entry profiles one TCR delta chain with its context. A read error likely explains this, since a far larger clone differs by one base. These data come from a study of gamma-delta T cells after stem cell transplantation. TCRdb re-called clones from the RT-PCR reads via CATT. The data show roughly 2,000 delta-chain clones, with 6.3% seen just once and 25% to 30% held by the top ten. This CDR3 region has 16 residues. The germline V gene encodes CDR1 GEAIGNYY and CDR2 EKD. The source is a human donor. It is not recorded whose cells these are; they may come from a transplant donor. Sequencing was performed on gamma-delta T cells. The chain couples TRDV2 to TRDJ1, with 8 nucleotides matching TRDD3. CDR3 DNA: TGTGCCCGTGACACCCTGGGGGACTATAACACCGATAAACTCATCTTT. Translating gives CARDTLGDYNTDKLIF.